These T cell receptor beta chains were read from a single sample in a study of T cell repertoires in cytomegalovirus infection. These receptors' antigens are unknown. TCRdb itself ran the reads through MiXCR, one entry per CDR3 protein. The table includes fewer than 1,000,000 distinct CDR3 sequences, approximately 30% detected once. The sequenced sample was cultured CD8+ T cells from PBMCs, obtained from culture after CMV antigen stimulation. The source is a human donor in good health (CMV status not recorded). Some clones in this sample may be carry-over from other donors' samples. CDR3s include the opening cysteine and the closing phenylalanine or tryptophan. A D gene is named only where the DNA matches it firmly. Clone size, where shown, is once, few, many, or a class for clones that have expanded.

J gene,clone size,V gene,D gene,CDR3 DNA,CDR3 protein
TRBJ1-2,few,TRBV6-1,-,TGTGCCACGCCGCGGGGGAGCTATGGCTACACCTTC,CATPRGSYGYTF
TRBJ1-1,many,TRBV7-6,-,TGTGCCAGCAGCTTAGGGACCAAGACTGAAGCTTTCTTT,CASSLGTKTEAFF
TRBJ2-5,many,TRBV7-2,-,TGTGCCAGCAGCCCCGGGGGGCCGAAAGAGACCCAGTACTTC,CASSPGGPKETQYF
TRBJ1-2,-,TRBV4-1,TRBD1,TGCGCCAGCAGCCACTCAAGGGGGCGGGTTGATGGCTACACCTTC,CASSHSRGRVDGYTF
TRBJ2-5,few,TRBV12-3/TRBV12-4,TRBD1,TGTGCCAGCAAGACACGGGGACAGGGCGGAGAGACCCAGTACTTC,CASKTRGQGGETQYF
TRBJ2-6,-,TRBV23-1,TRBD1,TGCGCCAGCCCTCGAAGGACAGGGGAGGTCGGGGCTGGGGCCAACGTCCTGACTTTC,CASPRRTGEVGAGANVLTF
TRBJ2-5,-,TRBV19,-,TGTGCCAGTAGTAACCGGGGGGCCCAAGAGACCCAGTACTTC,CASSNRGAQETQYF
TRBJ2-3,few,TRBV24-1,-,TGTGCCACCAGTGCCGATCTACAGGGGAGGGCTACAACTACGCAGTATTTT,CATSADLQGRATTTQYF
TRBJ2-1,-,TRBV10-3,TRBD2,TGTGCCATCAGTGACCCGACTAGCGGGTTGAGCTCCTACAATGAGCAGTTCTTC,CAISDPTSGLSSYNEQFF
TRBJ1-5,-,TRBV6-6,-,TGTGCCAGCAGTTACTCCCCCCGGACAGATAGCAATCAGCCCCAGCATTTT,CASSYSPRTDSNQPQHF
TRBJ1-6,many,TRBV6-1,-,TGTGCCAGCAGTATATCTATCCTAGGGGAGGGGAGCTCCTATAATTCACCCCTCCACTTT,CASSISILGEGSSYNSPLHF
TRBJ1-1,once,TRBV18,-,TGTGCCAGCTCAGCACCGGGGGACACTGAAGCTTTCTTT,CASSAPGDTEAFF
TRBJ1-1,-,TRBV4-2,-,TGTGCCAGCAGCCAGCACACAGAAGTCCGGGAAGCTTTCTTT,CASSQHTEVREAFF
TRBJ2-3,few,TRBV12-3/TRBV12-4,-,TGTGCCAGCAGTTTATTCGGGCAGGATACGCAGTATTTT,CASSLFGQDTQYF
TRBJ1-5,-,TRBV7-4,TRBD1,TGTGCCAGCAGCGACGGGACAGGGGACAAGCAGCCCCAGCATTTT,CASSDGTGDKQPQHF
TRBJ2-1,-,TRBV7-3,TRBD1,TGTGCCAGCAGCACAGGGACAGGGCAAGGGATGGACAATGAGCAGTTCTTC,CASSTGTGQGMDNEQFF
TRBJ2-5,few,TRBV15,-,TGTGCCACCAGCAGAGATCCCCAAGAGACCCAGTACTTC,CATSRDPQETQYF
TRBJ2-1,many,TRBV12-3/TRBV12-4,TRBD1,TGTGCCAGCAGTCGAGACAGGGGGTCTGATGAGCAGTTCTTC,CASSRDRGSDEQFF
TRBJ2-2,-,TRBV28,TRBD1,TGTGCCAGCAGTTTTGTCCAGGACAGGGCGGTCACCGGGGAGCTGTTTTTT,CASSFVQDRAVTGELFF
TRBJ1-1,-,TRBV7-4,-,TGTGCCAGCAGCTTAGTTCCGGGCCCTTCAATCGGGAACACTGAAGCTTTCTTT,CASSLVPGPSIGNTEAFF
TRBJ2-7,few,TRBV5-6,-,TGTGCCAGCAGCTTGTCGACGGTCGGCTACGAGCAGTACTTC,CASSLSTVGYEQYF
TRBJ2-2,-,TRBV12-3/TRBV12-4,-,TGTGCCAGCAGTTTTTGGACGGCAAACACCGGGGAGCTGTTTTTT,CASSFWTANTGELFF
TRBJ1-1,few,TRBV6-1,-,TGTGCCAGCAGTGAAGGGGTTTTCGGAGCTTTCTTT,CASSEGVFGAFF
TRBJ2-1,-,TRBV9,-,TGTGCCAGCAGCGTAGTGGGGAATATACGCAATGAGCAGTTCTTC,CASSVVGNIRNEQFF
TRBJ1-1,-,TRBV2,-,TGTGCCAGCCCCAGCGCCAGGGTTTGGACTGAAGCTTTCTTT,CASPSARVWTEAFF
TRBJ1-1,many,TRBV7-6,TRBD1,TGTGCCAGCAGCTTAGCGAGGACAGGGATGAGCACTGAAGCTTTCTTT,CASSLARTGMSTEAFF
TRBJ2-3,-,TRBV27,TRBD1,TGTGCCAGCTGCGGAGGACAGGGAACAGATACGCAGTATTTT,CASCGGQGTDTQYF
TRBJ2-1,many,TRBV7-9,TRBD2,TGTGCCAGCAGCGGTGGGACTAGCGGCTACAATGAGCAGTTCTTC,CASSGGTSGYNEQFF
TRBJ2-4,-,TRBV29-1,-,TGCAGCGTCGCCGGACTACCAGCCAAAAACATTCAGTACTTC,CSVAGLPAKNIQYF
TRBJ1-2,many,TRBV7-8,-,TGTGCCAGCAGCTTATCAAGGCTCGTCAGCCGAACCTATGGCTACACCTTC,CASSLSRLVSRTYGYTF
TRBJ1-1,-,TRBV11-2,TRBD1,TGTGCCAGCGCCCCCCGACAGGGCACTGAAGCTTTCTTT,CASAPRQGTEAFF
TRBJ2-7,-,TRBV10-2,-,TGCGCCAGCAGTCAGAGTCCCGGATCTAAGGAGCAGTACTTC,CASSQSPGSKEQYF
TRBJ2-2,many,TRBV27,-,TGTGCCAGCAGCTTAAGCCTCACCGGGGAGCTGTTTTTT,CASSLSLTGELFF
TRBJ2-1,few,TRBV7-6,TRBD2,TGTGCCAGCAGCTTCGGGTCTGTGGGGAGGGATGAGCAGTTCTTC,CASSFGSVGRDEQFF
TRBJ2-5,many,TRBV7-6,TRBD2,TGTGCCAGCAGCTTCCGAGCGGGGGATCGGGAGACCCAGTACTTC,CASSFRAGDRETQYF
TRBJ2-5,-,TRBV14,TRBD2,TGTGCCAGCAGCCCGGCGGGGGGGTTCCCCAGAGAGACCCAGTACTTC,CASSPAGGFPRETQYF
TRBJ1-1,many,TRBV7-8,TRBD1,TGTGCCAGCAGCGTCAGGGGGGGGCGATTTGACACTGAAGCTTTCTTT,CASSVRGGRFDTEAFF
TRBJ2-2,-,TRBV19,-,TGTGCCAGTAGTATAACTGTGGGGTTCGGGGAGCTGTTTTTT,CASSITVGFGELFF
TRBJ1-2,once,TRBV24-1,-,TGTGCCACCAGTGCCAGTCAGGAGGATTCATACACCTTC,CATSASQEDSYTF
TRBJ2-1,-,TRBV6-1,TRBD2,TGTGCCAGCACCCCCGTCCGGACTAGCGGGTTCAGCTCCTACAATGAGCAGTTCTTC,CASTPVRTSGFSSYNEQFF
TRBJ1-2,few,TRBV12-5,-,TGTGCTAGTGGTGGCGTAAGGACAGCACCCCAAGACTTGGGCTACACCTTC,CASGGVRTAPQDLGYTF
TRBJ1-6,-,TRBV11-1,-,TGTGCCAGCAGCCCCAGTCGACGGACGAGCTCCTATAATTCACCCCTCCACTTT,CASSPSRRTSSYNSPLHF
TRBJ2-6,few,TRBV19,-,TGTGCCAGTAGTTACCTAGACATCTCTGGGGCCAACGTCCTGACTTTC,CASSYLDISGANVLTF
TRBJ2-3,-,TRBV7-9,TRBD1,TGTGCCAGCAGCCCCTGGACAGGGGGCGGGAAATGGATCCACACAGATACGAAGTATTTT,CASSPWTGGGKWIHTDTKYF
TRBJ2-2,-,TRBV5-8,-,TGTGCCAGCAGCTTGTCCGCAGGGGACTCCGGCGGGGAGCTGTTTTTT,CASSLSAGDSGGELFF
TRBJ2-3,few,TRBV29-1,TRBD1,TGCAGCGTTGGCTGGGGACAGGGGGCTGACTCAGATACGCAGTATTTT,CSVGWGQGADSDTQYF
TRBJ1-2,-,TRBV14,-,TGTGCCAGCAGCCAACTCTTCTTATTCGGCTACACCTTC,CASSQLFLFGYTF
TRBJ2-3,few,TRBV27,TRBD2,TGTGCCAGCAGTCCCGGACTAGCGGGGGGGCCTGGCGCAGATACGCAGTATTTT,CASSPGLAGGPGADTQYF
TRBJ1-2,-,TRBV2,-,TGTGCCAGCAGTCCGTATAACAGACCCCATGGCTACACCTTC,CASSPYNRPHGYTF
TRBJ1-6,-,TRBV2,TRBD1,TGTGCCAGCAGTGACAGGGGGGAGGGTTCCTCACCCCTCCACTTT,CASSDRGEGSSPLHF